The clone carrying this T cell receptor beta chain turned up a few times. The antigen is not known. The data originate from a study of vaccination and CD4 T cells after COVID-19. Treatment noted: roughly 10-day PBMC culture with coronavirus spike peptide pools or control peptides (ViraFEST assay). Peptide-pool expansion of antigen-specific T cells preceded TCR sequencing in ViraFEST. Cultures used two million PBMCs per well, roughly 9.6 IU/ml IL-2 and approximately 10 ug/ml peptides. From the approximately 10-day cultures, CD4+ T cells were isolated by negative selection. Germline V gene lookup returns CDR1 DFQATT and CDR2 SNEGSKA (reference sequence). The CDR3 is 13 residues long. V lost 3 bases and J 1 base, leaving 9 bases between the germline ends. The Oncomine TCR Beta short-read assay was what sequenced the DNA obtained from cultured CD4+ T cells. Someone extracted genomic DNA from cultured CD4+ T cells. TCRdb recomputed calls from the PCR reads with MiXCR, one row per CDR3 protein. The sample has more than 15,000 distinct CDR3 sequences, roughly 51% seen once.

The sample comprised CD4+ T cells from blood, cultured in vitro. The chain is built from TRBV20-1 and TRBJ1-1; no firm D call. The TCR sequence derives from a human donor who had recovered from COVID-19. CDR3 in amino acids: CSASGNWNTEAFF. The CDR3 DNA reads as TGCAGTGCTAGTGGCAACTGGAACACTGAAGCTTTCTTT.